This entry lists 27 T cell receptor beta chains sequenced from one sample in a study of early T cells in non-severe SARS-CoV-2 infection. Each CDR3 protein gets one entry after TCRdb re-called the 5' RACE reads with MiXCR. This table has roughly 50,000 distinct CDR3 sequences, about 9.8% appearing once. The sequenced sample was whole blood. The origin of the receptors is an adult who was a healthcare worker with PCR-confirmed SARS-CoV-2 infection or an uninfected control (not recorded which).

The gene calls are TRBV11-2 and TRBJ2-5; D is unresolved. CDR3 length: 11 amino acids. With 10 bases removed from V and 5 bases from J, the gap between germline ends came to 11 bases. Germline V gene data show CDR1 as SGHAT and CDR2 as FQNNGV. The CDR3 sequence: CATPNGETQYF. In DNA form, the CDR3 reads TGTGCCACACCTAATGGGGAGACCCAGTACTTC. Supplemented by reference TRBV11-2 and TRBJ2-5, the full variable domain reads EAGVAQSPRYKIIEKRQSVAFWCNPISGHATLYWYQQILGQGPKLLIQFQNNGVVDDSQLPKDRFSAERLKGVDSTLKIQPAKLEDSAVYLCATPNGETQYFGPGTRLLVL.

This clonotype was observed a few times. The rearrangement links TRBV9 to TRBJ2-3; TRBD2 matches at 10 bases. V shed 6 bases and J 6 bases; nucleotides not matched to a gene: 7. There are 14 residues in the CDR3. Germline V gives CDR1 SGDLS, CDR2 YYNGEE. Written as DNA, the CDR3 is TGTGCCAGCAACTTAGCGGGAGGAGGTGATACGCAGTATTTT. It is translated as CASNLAGGGDTQYF.

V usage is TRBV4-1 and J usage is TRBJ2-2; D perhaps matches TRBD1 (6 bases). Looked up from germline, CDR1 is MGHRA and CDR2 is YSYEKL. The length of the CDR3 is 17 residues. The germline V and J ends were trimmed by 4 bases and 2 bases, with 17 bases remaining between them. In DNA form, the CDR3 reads TGCGCCAGCAGCCGGAGCCGCACAGGGCTAAACACCGGGGAGCTGTTTTTT. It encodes CASSRSRTGLNTGELFF.

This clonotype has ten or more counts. This CDR3 reads CASRTGYYEQYF. The CDR3 DNA reads as TGCGCCAGCAGGACAGGGTACTACGAGCAGTACTTC. J is TRBJ2-7 and V is TRBV10-1, with 7 bases aligning to TRBD1. Germline trimming cut 6 bases from V and 3 bases from J; bases unmatched to any gene: 2. CDR1 is WNHNN, CDR2 SYGVQD, per germline (reference sequence). This CDR3 has 12 residues.

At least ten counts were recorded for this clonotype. The CDR3: CAWSVSGVDYGYTF. The CDR3 DNA reads as TGTGCCTGGTCCGTATCGGGCGTAGATTATGGCTACACCTTC. The chain uses TRBV30 and TRBJ1-2, with unresolved D. The CDR3 runs to 14 residues. Germline-derived CDR1 and CDR2 are GTSNPN and SVGIG (reference sequence). The germline V and J ends were trimmed by 5 bases and 5 bases, with 18 bases remaining between them.

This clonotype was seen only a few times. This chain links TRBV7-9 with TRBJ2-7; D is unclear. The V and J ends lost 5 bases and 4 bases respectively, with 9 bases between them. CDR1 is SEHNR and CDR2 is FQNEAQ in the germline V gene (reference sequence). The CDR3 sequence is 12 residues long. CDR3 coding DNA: TGTGCCAGCAGCCCCGACCTATACGAGCAGTACTTC. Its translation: CASSPDLYEQYF.

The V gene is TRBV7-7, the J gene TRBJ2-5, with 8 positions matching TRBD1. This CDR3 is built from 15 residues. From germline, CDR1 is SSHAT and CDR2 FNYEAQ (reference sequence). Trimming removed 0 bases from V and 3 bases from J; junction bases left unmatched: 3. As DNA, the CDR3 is TGTGCCAGCAGCTTAGCGGGGACAGGAGAAGAGACCCAGTACTTC. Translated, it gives CASSLAGTGEETQYF.

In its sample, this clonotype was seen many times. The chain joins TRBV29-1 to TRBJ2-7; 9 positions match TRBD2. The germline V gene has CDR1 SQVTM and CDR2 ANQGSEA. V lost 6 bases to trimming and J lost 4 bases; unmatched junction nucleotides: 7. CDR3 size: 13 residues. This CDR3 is CSVGELAGYEQYF. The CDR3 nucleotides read TGCAGCGTCGGGGAGCTAGCGGGGTACGAGCAGTACTTC.

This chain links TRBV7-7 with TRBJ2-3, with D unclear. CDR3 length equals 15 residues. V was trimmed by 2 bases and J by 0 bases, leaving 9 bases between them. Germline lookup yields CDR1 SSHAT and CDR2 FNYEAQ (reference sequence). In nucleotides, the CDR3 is TGTGCCAGCAGCTTATTGCGGTCGAGCACAGATACGCAGTATTTT. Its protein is CASSLLRSSTDTQYF.

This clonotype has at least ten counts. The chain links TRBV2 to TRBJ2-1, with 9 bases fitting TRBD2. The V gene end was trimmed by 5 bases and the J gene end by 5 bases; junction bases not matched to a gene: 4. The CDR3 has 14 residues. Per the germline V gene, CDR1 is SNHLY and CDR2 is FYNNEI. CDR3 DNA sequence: TGTGCCAGCAGTACGCGGGAGGGGGACAATGAGCAGTTCTTC. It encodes CASSTREGDNEQFF.

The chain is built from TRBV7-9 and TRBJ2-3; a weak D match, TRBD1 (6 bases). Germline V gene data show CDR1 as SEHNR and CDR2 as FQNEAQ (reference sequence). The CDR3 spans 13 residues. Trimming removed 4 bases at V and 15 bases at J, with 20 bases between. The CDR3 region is CASSSGDTSQGYF. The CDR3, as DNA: TGTGCCAGCAGCTCTGGGGACACCTCCCAGGGCTATTTT.

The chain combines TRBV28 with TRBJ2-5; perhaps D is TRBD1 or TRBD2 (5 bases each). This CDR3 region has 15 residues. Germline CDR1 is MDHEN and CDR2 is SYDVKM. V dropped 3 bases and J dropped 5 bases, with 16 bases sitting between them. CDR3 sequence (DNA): TGTGCCAGCAGTTTCCAGGGACCCGGTCGGGAGACCCAGTACTTC. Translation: CASSFQGPGRETQYF.

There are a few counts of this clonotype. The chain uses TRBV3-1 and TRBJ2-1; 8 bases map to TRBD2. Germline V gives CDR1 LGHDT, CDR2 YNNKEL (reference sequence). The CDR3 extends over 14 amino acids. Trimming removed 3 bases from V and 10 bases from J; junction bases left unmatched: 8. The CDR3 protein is CASSHPAGVEEQFF. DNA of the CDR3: TGTGCCAGCAGCCACCCAGCGGGAGTTGAGGAGCAGTTCTTC.

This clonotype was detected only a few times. This chain's CDR3 is CASSHRSAYEQYF. DNA of the CDR3: TGTGCCAGCAGCCACCGCAGTGCTTACGAGCAGTACTTC. This chain joins TRBV11-2 and TRBJ2-7; no clear D gene. The germline V gene has CDR1 SGHAT and CDR2 FQNNGV. There are 13 residues in the CDR3. V lost 5 bases, J lost 4 bases, and 12 bases lay in between. The whole variable domain, filled in from reference TRBV11-2 and TRBJ2-7, reads EAGVAQSPRYKIIEKRQSVAFWCNPISGHATLYWYQQILGQGPKLLIQFQNNGVVDDSQLPKDRFSAERLKGVDSTLKIQPAKLEDSAVYLCASSHRSAYEQYFGPGTRLTVT.

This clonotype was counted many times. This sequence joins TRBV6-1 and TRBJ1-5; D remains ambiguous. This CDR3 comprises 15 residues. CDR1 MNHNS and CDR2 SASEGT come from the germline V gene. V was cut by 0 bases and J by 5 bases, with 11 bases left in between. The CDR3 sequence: CASSEARAGYQPQHF. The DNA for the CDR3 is TGTGCCAGCAGTGAAGCGCGGGCAGGATATCAGCCCCAGCATTTT.

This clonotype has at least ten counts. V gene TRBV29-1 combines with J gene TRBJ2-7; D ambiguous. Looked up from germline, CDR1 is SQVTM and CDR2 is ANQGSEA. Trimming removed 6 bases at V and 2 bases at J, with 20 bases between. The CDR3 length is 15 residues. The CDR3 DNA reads TGCAGCGTGTCCTCGGTGTCCGGAGACGCCTACGAGCAGTACTTC. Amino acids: CSVSSVSGDAYEQYF.

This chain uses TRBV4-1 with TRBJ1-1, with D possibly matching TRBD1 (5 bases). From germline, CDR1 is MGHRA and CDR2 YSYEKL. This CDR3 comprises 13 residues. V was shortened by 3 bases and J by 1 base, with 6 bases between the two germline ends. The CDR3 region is CASSQGGNTEAFF. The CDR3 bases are TGCGCCAGCAGCCAGGGGGGGAACACTGAAGCTTTCTTT.

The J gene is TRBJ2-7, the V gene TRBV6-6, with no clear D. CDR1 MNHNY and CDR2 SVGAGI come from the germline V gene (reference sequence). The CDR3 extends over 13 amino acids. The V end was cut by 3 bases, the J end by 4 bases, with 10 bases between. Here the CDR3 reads CASSYFVGYEQYF. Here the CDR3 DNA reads TGTGCCAGCAGTTATTTTGTTGGGTACGAGCAGTACTTC.

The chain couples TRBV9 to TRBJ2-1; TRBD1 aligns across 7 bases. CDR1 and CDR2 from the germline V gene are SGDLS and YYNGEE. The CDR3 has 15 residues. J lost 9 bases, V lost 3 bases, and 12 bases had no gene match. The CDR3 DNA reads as TGTGCCAGCAGCGGAGACTCCGGGACAGCGCGTGAGCAGTTCTTC. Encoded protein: CASSGDSGTAREQFF.

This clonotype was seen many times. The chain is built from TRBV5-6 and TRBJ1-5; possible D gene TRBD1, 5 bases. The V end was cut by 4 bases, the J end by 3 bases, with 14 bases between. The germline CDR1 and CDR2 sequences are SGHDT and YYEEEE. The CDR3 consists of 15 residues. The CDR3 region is CASSPSEGLNQPQHF. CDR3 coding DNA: TGTGCCAGCAGCCCCTCGGAGGGGCTCAATCAGCCCCAGCATTTT. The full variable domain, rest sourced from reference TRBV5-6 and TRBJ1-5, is DAGVTQSPTHLIKTRGQQVTLRCSPKSGHDTVSWYQQALGQGPQFIFQYYEEEERQRGNFPDRFSGHQFPNYSSELNVNALLLGDSALYLCASSPSEGLNQPQHFGDGTRLSIL.

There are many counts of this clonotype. CDR3 loop: CASRRSGGGSFADTQYF. The CDR3 DNA reads TGTGCCAGCAGGCGATCGGGAGGCGGGAGTTTCGCAGATACGCAGTATTTT. This sequence joins TRBV6-5 and TRBJ2-3; 7 nucleotides agree with TRBD2. The germline gives CDR1 MNHEY, CDR2 SVGAGI. Trimming removed 6 bases from V and 4 bases from J; junction bases left unmatched: 16. The CDR3 has 17 amino acids.

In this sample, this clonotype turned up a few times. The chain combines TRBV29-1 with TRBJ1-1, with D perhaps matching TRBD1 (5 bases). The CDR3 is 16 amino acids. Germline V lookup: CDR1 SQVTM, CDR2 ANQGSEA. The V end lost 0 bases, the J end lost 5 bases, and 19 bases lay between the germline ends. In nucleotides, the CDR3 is TGCAGCGTTGAAGATGCCGGTAGCGGGGGTCTAACTGAAGCTTTCTTT. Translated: CSVEDAGSGGLTEAFF. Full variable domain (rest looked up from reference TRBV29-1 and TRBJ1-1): SAVISQKPSRDICQRGTSLTIQCQVDSQVTMMFWYRQQPGQSLTLIATANQGSEATYESGFVIDKFPISRPNLTFSTLTVSNMSPEDSSIYLCSVEDAGSGGLTEAFFGQGTRLTVV.

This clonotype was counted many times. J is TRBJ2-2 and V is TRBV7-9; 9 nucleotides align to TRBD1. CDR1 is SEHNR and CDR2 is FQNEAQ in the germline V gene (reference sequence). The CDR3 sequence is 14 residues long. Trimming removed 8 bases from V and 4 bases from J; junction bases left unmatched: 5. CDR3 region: CASGMTGGTGELFF. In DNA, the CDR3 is TGTGCCAGCGGGATGACAGGGGGCACCGGGGAGCTGTTTTTT. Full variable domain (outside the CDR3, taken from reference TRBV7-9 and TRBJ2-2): DTGVSQNPRHKITKRGQNVTFRCDPISEHNRLYWYRQTLGQGPEFLTYFQNEAQLEKSRLLSDRFSAERPKGSFSTLEIQRTEQGDSAMYLCASGMTGGTGELFFGEGSRLTVL.

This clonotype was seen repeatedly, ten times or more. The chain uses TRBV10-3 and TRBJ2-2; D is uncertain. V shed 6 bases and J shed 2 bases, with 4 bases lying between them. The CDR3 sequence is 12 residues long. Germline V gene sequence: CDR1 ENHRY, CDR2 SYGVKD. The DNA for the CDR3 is TGTGCCATCAGCCCAAACACCGGGGAGCTGTTTTTT. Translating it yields CAISPNTGELFF.

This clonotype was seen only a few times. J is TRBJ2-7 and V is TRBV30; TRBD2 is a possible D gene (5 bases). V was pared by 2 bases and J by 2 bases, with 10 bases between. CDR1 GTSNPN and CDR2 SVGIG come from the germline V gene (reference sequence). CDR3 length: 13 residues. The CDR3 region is CAWSSGAAYEQYF. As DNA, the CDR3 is TGTGCCTGGAGTAGCGGCGCAGCCTACGAGCAGTACTTC.

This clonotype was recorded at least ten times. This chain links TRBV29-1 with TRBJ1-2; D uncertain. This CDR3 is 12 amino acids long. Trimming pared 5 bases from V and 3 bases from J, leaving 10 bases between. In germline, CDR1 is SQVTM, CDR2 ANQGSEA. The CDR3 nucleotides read TGCAGCGTTAATTCAGGACACTATGGCTACACCTTC. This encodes CSVNSGHYGYTF.

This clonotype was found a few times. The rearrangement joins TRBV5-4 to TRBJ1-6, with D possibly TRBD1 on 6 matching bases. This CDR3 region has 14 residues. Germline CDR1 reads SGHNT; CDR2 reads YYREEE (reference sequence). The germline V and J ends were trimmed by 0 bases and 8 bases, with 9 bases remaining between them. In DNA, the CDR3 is TGTGCCAGCAGCTTGGACAGGGATCATTCACCCCTCCACTTT. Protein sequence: CASSLDRDHSPLHF.